Listed below are T cell receptor beta chains from one sample, sequenced in a study of control samples from healthy donors and cancer patients. The table came from immunoSEQ multiplex PCR; TCRdb's copy has only in-frame clones and leaves some out. The table includes 70,000 or so clones, approximately 80% detected once. Sequencing was carried out using blood. The receptors originated from a man in his fifties or sixties in good health. Both conserved end residues are part of each CDR3. The D gene is left open where the match is weak. Some rows mark clone size as missing; the rest say once, few, many or name a class of expanded clone.

TRBJ2-3,-,-,13,TRBV7-7,CASSVVFSDTQYF,TGTGCTAGCAGCGTCGTGTTTTCCGATACGCAGTATTTT
TRBJ1-1,-,-,13,TRBV28,CASSLGVDTEAFF,TGTGCCAGCAGTTTAGGGGTTGACACTGAAGCTTTCTTT
TRBJ2-2,-,-,15,TRBV5-4,CASSAGLTNTGELFF,TGTGCCAGCAGCGCGGGACTGACAAACACCGGGGAGCTGTTTTTT
TRBJ1-1,-,-,14,TRBV9,CASSVALLPAEAFF,TGTGCCAGCAGCGTAGCGCTTCTGCCGGCTGAAGCTTTCTTT
TRBJ1-5,-,-,13,TRBV15,CATSTDPNQPQHF,TGTGCCACCTCTACGGACCCCAATCAGCCCCAGCATTTT
TRBJ2-1,-,-,19,TRBV9,CASSENVGQTSSSYNEQFF,TGTGCCAGCAGCGAAAACGTTGGACAGACCTCGAGCTCCTACAATGAGCAGTTCTTC
TRBJ2-1,-,TRBD2,15,TRBV19,CASSETSVTGYEQFF,TGTGCCAGTAGCGAGACTAGCGTCACTGGGTATGAGCAGTTCTTC
TRBJ1-1,-,-,14,TRBV9,CASSEPATNTEAFF,TGTGCCAGCAGCGAACCTGCAACTAACACTGAAGCTTTCTTT
TRBJ2-6,-,-,17,TRBV5-5,CASSLAPTSPGANVLTF,TGTGCCAGCAGCTTGGCACCTACCAGTCCTGGGGCCAACGTCCTGACTTTC
TRBJ2-7,-,-,15,TRBV9,CASSVDGVSSYEQYF,TGTGCCAGCAGCGTAGATGGGGTAAGCTCCTACGAGCAGTACTTC
TRBJ1-1,-,TRBD1,17,TRBV7-6,CASSLRPGTGVNTEAFF,TGTGCCAGCAGCTTACGGCCCGGGACAGGTGTGAACACTGAAGCTTTCTTT
TRBJ2-7,-,TRBD1,14,TRBV9,CASSVGTVAYEQYF,TGTGCCAGCAGCGTGGGGACAGTGGCCTACGAGCAGTACTTC
TRBJ2-5,-,TRBD2,15,TRBV7-2,CASSLDSGGLETQYF,TGTGCCAGCAGCTTAGATAGCGGGGGGTTAGAGACCCAGTACTTC
TRBJ1-1,medium-sized,-,16,TRBV25-1,CASSATPGVRRTEAFF,TGTGCCAGCAGTGCTACCCCTGGGGTCCGGAGAACTGAAGCTTTCTTT
TRBJ1-2,few,TRBD1,14,TRBV7-2,CASSLGTGAYGYTF,TGTGCCAGCAGCTTAGGGACAGGAGCTTATGGCTACACCTTC
TRBJ2-6,once,TRBD1,19,TRBV30,CAWSIKRTGYGSGANVLTF,TGTGCCTGGAGTATAAAACGGACAGGGTATGGTTCTGGGGCCAACGTCCTGACTTTC
TRBJ2-7,-,TRBD1,15,TRBV5-1,CASSLGQGGTYEQYF,TGCGCCAGCAGCTTGGGACAGGGGGGCACCTACGAGCAGTACTTC
TRBJ2-5,-,-,14,TRBV30,CAWSVRGAKGTQYF,TGTGCCTGGAGTGTACGGGGCGCCAAGGGGACCCAGTACTTC
TRBJ1-5,-,-,15,TRBV5-6,CASSRGGVMVQPQHF,TGTGCCAGCAGCCGTGGGGGAGTTATGGTTCAGCCCCAGCATTTT
TRBJ2-7,-,-,14,TRBV27,CASSRINRVHEQYF,TGTGCCAGCAGTCGGATTAACAGGGTCCACGAGCAGTACTTC
TRBJ1-6,-,-,14,TRBV3-1/TRBV3-2,CASNDGGTYSPLHF,TGTGCCAGCAATGATGGGGGGACCTATTCACCCCTCCACTTT
TRBJ1-1,few,-,11,TRBV12-3/TRBV12-4,CASSKGPEAFF,TGTGCCAGCAGTAAGGGCCCTGAAGCTTTCTTT
TRBJ2-1,-,TRBD2,15,TRBV28,CASSFYGGGSNEQFF,TGTGCCAGCAGTTTTTACGGCGGGGGGTCCAATGAGCAGTTCTTC
TRBJ2-2,-,-,13,TRBV9,CASSVQGPGELFF,TGTGCCAGCAGCGTGCAGGGGCCCGGGGAGCTGTTTTTT
TRBJ1-1,-,-,14,TRBV9,CASSVRTSATEAFF,TGTGCCAGCAGCGTTCGGACCTCGGCGACTGAAGCTTTCTTT
TRBJ2-3,-,-,15,TRBV3-1/TRBV3-2,CASSRNRASTDTQYF,TGTGCCAGCAGCCGAAACAGGGCTAGCACAGATACGCAGTATTTT
TRBJ2-7,few,-,13,TRBV19,CASSVETSYEQYF,TGTGCCAGTAGTGTGGAGACTTCTTACGAGCAGTACTTC
TRBJ1-6,-,-,13,TRBV19,CASAGTQSITLHF,TGTGCCAGTGCCGGGACACAAAGTATCACCCTCCACTTT
TRBJ2-7,-,-,16,TRBV21-1,CASSKIGASGNREQYF,TGTGCCAGCAGCAAAATCGGGGCTAGCGGCAATCGGGAGCAGTACTTC
TRBJ1-6,-,TRBD1,15,TRBV30,CAWSERGQGSAPLHF,TGTGCCTGGAGTGAGCGGGGACAGGGCTCGGCACCCCTCCACTTT